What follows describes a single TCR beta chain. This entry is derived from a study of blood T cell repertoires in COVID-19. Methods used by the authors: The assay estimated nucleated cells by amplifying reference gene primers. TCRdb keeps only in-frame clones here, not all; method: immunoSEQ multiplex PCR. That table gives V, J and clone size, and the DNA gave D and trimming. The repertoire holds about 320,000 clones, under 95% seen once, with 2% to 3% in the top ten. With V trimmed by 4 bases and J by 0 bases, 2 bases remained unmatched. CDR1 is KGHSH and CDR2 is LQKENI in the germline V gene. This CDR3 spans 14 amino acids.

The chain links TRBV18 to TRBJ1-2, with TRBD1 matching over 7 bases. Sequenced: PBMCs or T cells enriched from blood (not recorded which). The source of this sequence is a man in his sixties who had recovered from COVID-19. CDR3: CASSQGQANYGYTF. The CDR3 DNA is TGTGCCAGCTCACAAGGACAGGCTAACTATGGCTACACCTTC.